These 21 T cell receptor beta chains were all obtained from the same sample, sequenced in a study of blood T cell repertoires in COVID-19. Assay used: immunoSEQ multiplex PCR; TCRdb lists only in-frame clones, some missing. This sample has 65,000 to 85,000 clones; approximately 89% occur once, and the top ten carry approximately 7.4%. The sample was peripheral blood. These receptors all come from a man aged 45-65 years with active COVID-19.

CDR3 loop: CACQKGIDSNYGYTF. For the CDR3, the DNA is TGTGCCTGCCAGAAGGGGATCGATTCGAACTATGGCTACACCTTC. The chain employs TRBV2 and TRBJ1-2; weak D call: TRBD1 (5 bases). The V and J ends lost 11 bases and 2 bases respectively, with 21 bases between them. CDR1 and CDR2 (germline): SNHLY, FYNNEI. The CDR3 is made up of 15 amino acids.

This sequence joins TRBV10-2 and TRBJ2-2, with TRBD2 matching over 11 bases. V was pared by 6 bases and J by 2 bases, with 2 bases of the junction left unmatched. The length of the CDR3 is 15 residues. Germline CDR1 and CDR2: WSHSY and SAAADI. The CDR3 region is CASRGLAVNTGELFF. CDR3 bases: TGCGCCAGCAGGGGACTAGCGGTTAACACCGGGGAGCTGTTTTTT.

This clone turned up a few times. This chain uses TRBV19 with TRBJ1-5; TRBD1 agrees at 8 bases. J lost 3 bases, V lost 3 bases, and 4 bases had no gene match. Germline loops: CDR1 LNHDA, CDR2 SQIVND (reference sequence). The CDR3 contains 15 residues. The CDR3 coding sequence is TGTGCCAGTAGTATGACGACAGGGGACAATCAGCCCCAGCATTTT. Translation: CASSMTTGDNQPQHF.

The chain's CDR3 is CASSLRSGGAADTQYF. The DNA for the CDR3 is TGCGCCAGCAGCTTGAGGAGCGGGGGGGCCGCAGATACGCAGTATTTT. The rearrangement links TRBV5-1 to TRBJ2-3, with 10 bases lining up with TRBD2. Germline V CDR1 and CDR2: SGHRS, YFSETQ. This CDR3 is 16 amino acids long. The V gene end was trimmed by 1 base and the J gene end by 4 bases; junction bases not matched to a gene: 6.

The chain links TRBV6-1 to TRBJ2-5; 10 positions match TRBD2. The CDR3 is 18 amino acids. After removal of 3 bases from V and 5 bases from J, the junction contained 15 bases not matched to a gene. Germline loops: CDR1 MNHNS, CDR2 SASEGT. The CDR3 is CASSERKIAGGLSETQYF. The CDR3 DNA reads TGTGCCAGCAGTGAGAGGAAAATAGCGGGGGGCCTGAGCGAGACCCAGTACTTC.

This chain connects TRBV3-1 (or the pseudogene TRBV3-2) to TRBJ2-3, with 14 bases matching TRBD2. This CDR3 contains 22 residues. J lost 10 bases, V lost 1 base, and 25 bases had no gene match. Germline V gene data show CDR1 as LGHDT and CDR2 as YNNKEL (reference sequence). The CDR3 DNA sequence: TGTGCCAGCAGCCAAGTCCACGACGGACTAGCGGGGGGACGGCCCCGCCAAATGGCGCAGTATTTT. Encoded protein: CASSQVHDGLAGGRPRQMAQYF.

This clone was detected a few times. This rearrangement joins TRBV20-1 to TRBJ2-2; D is uncertain. Trimming took 3 bases from V and 6 from J, leaving 5 bases between them. The CDR3 is made up of 11 amino acids. Germline V gene sequence: CDR1 DFQATT, CDR2 SNEGSKA (reference sequence). In DNA form, the CDR3 reads TGCAGTGCTAGGAGAGCCGGGGAGCTGTTTTTT. Amino acid sequence: CSARRAGELFF.

The chain recombines TRBV15 with TRBJ2-1, with D perhaps TRBD1 (6 bases). Trimming cost V 0 bases and J 6 bases, with 6 bases left between them. Germline V gene lookup returns CDR1 LNHNV and CDR2 YYDKDF (reference sequence). This CDR3 has 13 residues. The CDR3: CATSREDSNEQFF. CDR3 nucleotide sequence: TGTGCCACCAGCAGAGAGGACAGCAATGAGCAGTTCTTC.

This chain links TRBV14 with TRBJ2-6, with a weak D call TRBD1 (5 bases). Germline CDR1 is SGHDN and CDR2 is FVKESK. The CDR3 length is 19 residues. The V end was cut by 5 bases, the J end by 2 bases, with 22 bases between. Here the CDR3 reads CASSSATVFGAAGANVLTF. The CDR3 bases are TGTGCCAGCAGCTCAGCGACGGTCTTTGGGGCGGCTGGGGCCAACGTCCTGACTTTC.

In DNA form, the CDR3 reads TGTGCCAGCAGTTTGCAGGGGCGAGTGAGAGATACGCAGTATTTT. Translated: CASSLQGRVRDTQYF. The rearrangement uses TRBV7-9 and TRBJ2-3; maybe TRBD1 (6 bases). Looked up from germline, CDR1 is SEHNR and CDR2 is FQNEAQ (reference sequence). The CDR3 spans 15 residues. Between the trimmed V and J ends, which lost 6 bases and 5 bases, there was a span of 18 bases.

V usage is TRBV27 and J usage is TRBJ2-1; D possibly corresponds to TRBD1 (6 bases). The germline CDR1 and CDR2 sequences are MNHEY and SMNVEV (reference sequence). Trimming cost V 5 bases and J 3 bases, with 17 bases left between them. CDR3 length: 16 residues. The CDR3 DNA is TGTGCCAGCAGTCGCGTTGGGGGCCCCCTCTACAATGAGCAGTTCTTC. Its protein is CASSRVGGPLYNEQFF.

The chain uses TRBV29-1 and TRBJ2-7; weak D call: TRBD1 (5 bases). V was cut by 2 bases and J by 6 bases, with 11 bases left in between. Germline CDR1 reads SQVTM; CDR2 reads ANQGSEA. The CDR3 has 12 amino acids. The CDR3 is CSVERQGFEQYF. The DNA of the CDR3 is TGCAGCGTTGAACGCCAGGGTTTCGAGCAGTACTTC.

V is TRBV18 and J is TRBJ2-7; D unresolved. The V and J ends lost 3 bases and 5 bases respectively, with 17 bases between them. The CDR3 loop spans 15 amino acids. CDR1 is KGHSH and CDR2 is LQKENI in the germline V gene. CDR3 amino acids: CASSPSRPPIDEQYF. CDR3 DNA sequence: TGTGCCAGCTCACCGTCCAGGCCCCCCATCGACGAGCAGTACTTC.

This clone was counted a single time. The chain links TRBV30 to TRBJ1-1; D is unclear. Germline V CDR1 and CDR2: GTSNPN, SVGIG (reference sequence). This CDR3 comprises 14 residues. Trimming stripped 3 bases from V and 5 bases from J, with 16 bases between. The CDR3 bases are TGTGCCTGGAGATATGAGGGAAAGAGGACTGAAGCTTTCTTT. Its protein is CAWRYEGKRTEAFF.

The chain combines TRBV4-1 with TRBJ2-1, with D uncertain. In germline, CDR1 is MGHRA, CDR2 YSYEKL. The CDR3 is 13 residues long. V was pared by 1 base and J by 9 bases, with 10 bases between. CDR3 bases: TGCGCCAGCAGCCAAGGACGATGGAGTGAGCAGTTCTTC. This gives the protein CASSQGRWSEQFF.

V and J are TRBV12-3 or TRBV12-4 and TRBJ1-1, with D perhaps matching TRBD1 (6 bases). V lost 6 bases to trimming and J lost 10 bases, with 15 bases between them. This CDR3 region has 12 residues. CDR3 sequence (DNA): TGTGCCAGCAGCCCAAACAGGGATAGAGCTTTCTTT. It codes for CASSPNRDRAFF.

The V gene is TRBV12-5, the J gene TRBJ2-7, with D maybe TRBD1 (5 bases). CDR3 length equals 12 residues. Trimming took off 6 bases at V and 5 bases at J, with 11 bases between the two ends. Germline V CDR1 and CDR2: LGHNT, FRNRAP. The CDR3 spells CASGLGVHEQYF. The CDR3 bases are TGTGCTAGTGGCCTAGGGGTCCACGAGCAGTACTTC.

This chain uses TRBV27 with TRBJ2-7; 12 bases match TRBD1. This CDR3 region has 17 residues. Per the germline V gene, CDR1 is MNHEY and CDR2 is SMNVEV (reference sequence). V was pared by 1 base and J by 2 bases, with 6 bases of the junction left unmatched. The CDR3 DNA sequence: TGTGCCAGCAGTTTATTATTGGGACAGGGGGCAACCTACGAGCAGTACTTC. It encodes CASSLLLGQGATYEQYF.

V usage is TRBV2 and J usage is TRBJ1-5; TRBD1 matches at 10 bases. The germline CDR1 and CDR2 sequences are SNHLY and FYNNEI. V trimming: 6 bases; J trimming: 0 bases; junction bases outside the gene matches: 5. The CDR3 length is 16 residues. The CDR3 here is CASRKGQGYSNQPQHF. CDR3 sequence (DNA): TGTGCCAGCAGAAAGGGACAGGGGTATAGCAATCAGCCCCAGCATTTT.

The chain joins TRBV7-2 to TRBJ2-1; D not resolved. Germline CDR1 is SGHTA and CDR2 is FQGNSA. The V and J ends lost 8 bases and 5 bases respectively, with 16 bases between them. This CDR3 has 14 residues. CDR3 DNA sequence: TGTGCCAGCTCCCCGGAGCGTTCGGACAATGAGCAGTTCTTC. It specifies CASSPERSDNEQFF.

The rearrangement links TRBV27 to TRBJ2-1; 12 positions match TRBD2. V shed 5 bases and J 4 bases; nucleotides not matched to a gene: 12. Germline-derived CDR1 and CDR2 are MNHEY and SMNVEV (reference sequence). CDR3 length equals 18 residues. CDR3 residues: CASSPWLAGGPGYNEQFF. In DNA, the CDR3 is TGTGCCAGCAGTCCTTGGCTAGCGGGGGGGCCGGGATACAATGAGCAGTTCTTC.